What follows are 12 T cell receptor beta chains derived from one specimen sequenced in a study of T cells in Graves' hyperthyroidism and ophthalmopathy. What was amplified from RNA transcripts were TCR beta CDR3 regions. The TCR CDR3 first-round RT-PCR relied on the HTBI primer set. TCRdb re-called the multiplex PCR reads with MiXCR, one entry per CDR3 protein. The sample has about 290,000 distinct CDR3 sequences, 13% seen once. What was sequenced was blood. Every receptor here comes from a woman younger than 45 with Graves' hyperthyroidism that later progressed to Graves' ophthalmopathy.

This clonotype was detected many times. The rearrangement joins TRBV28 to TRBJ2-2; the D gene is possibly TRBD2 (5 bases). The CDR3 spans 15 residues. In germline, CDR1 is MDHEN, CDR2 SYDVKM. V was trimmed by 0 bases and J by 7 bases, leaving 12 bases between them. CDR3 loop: CASSLWGTGGGELFF. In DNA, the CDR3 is TGTGCCAGCAGTTTATGGGGAACTGGAGGCGGGGAGCTGTTTTTT.

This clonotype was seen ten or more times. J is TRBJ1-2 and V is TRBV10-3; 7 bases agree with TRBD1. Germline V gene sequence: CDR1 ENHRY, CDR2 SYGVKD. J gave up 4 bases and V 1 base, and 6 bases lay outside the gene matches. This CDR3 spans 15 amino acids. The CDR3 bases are TGTGCCATCAGTGAGTTTGAGGGGGCCGGCTATGGCTACACCTTC. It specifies CAISEFEGAGYGYTF.

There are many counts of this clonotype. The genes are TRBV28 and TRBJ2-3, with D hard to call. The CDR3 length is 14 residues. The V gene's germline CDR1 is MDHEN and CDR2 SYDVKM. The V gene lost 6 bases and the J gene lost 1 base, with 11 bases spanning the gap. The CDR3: CASRSGDGTDTQYF. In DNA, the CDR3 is TGTGCCAGCAGATCGGGCGACGGCACAGATACGCAGTATTTT.

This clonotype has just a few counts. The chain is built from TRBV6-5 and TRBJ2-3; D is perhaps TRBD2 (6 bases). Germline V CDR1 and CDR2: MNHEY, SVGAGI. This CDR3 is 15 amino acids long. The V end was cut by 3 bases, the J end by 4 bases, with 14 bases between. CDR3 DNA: TGTGCCAGCAGTTATGGTGCGGGAATCCCAGATACGCAGTATTTT. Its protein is CASSYGAGIPDTQYF.

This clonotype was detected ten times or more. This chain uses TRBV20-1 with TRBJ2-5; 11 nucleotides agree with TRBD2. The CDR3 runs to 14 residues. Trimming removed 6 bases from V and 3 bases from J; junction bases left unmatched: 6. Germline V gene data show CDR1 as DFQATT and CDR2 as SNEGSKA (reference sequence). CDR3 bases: TGCAGTGCGAAACCGGGACTAGCGGAAGAGACCCAGTACTTC. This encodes CSAKPGLAEETQYF.

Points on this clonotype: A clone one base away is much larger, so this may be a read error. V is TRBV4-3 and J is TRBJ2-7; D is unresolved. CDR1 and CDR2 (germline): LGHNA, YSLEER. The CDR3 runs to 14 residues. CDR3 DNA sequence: TGCGTCAGCAGCCAAGCCTGGGGTAATTACGAGCAGTACTTC. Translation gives CVSSQAWGNYEQYF.

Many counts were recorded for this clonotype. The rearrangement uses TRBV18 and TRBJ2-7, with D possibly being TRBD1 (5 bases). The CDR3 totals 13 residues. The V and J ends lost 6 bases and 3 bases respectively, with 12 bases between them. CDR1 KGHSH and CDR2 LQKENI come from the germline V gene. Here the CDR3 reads CASSAGNRYEQYF. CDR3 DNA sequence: TGTGCCAGCTCGGCAGGGAATCGCTACGAGCAGTACTTC.

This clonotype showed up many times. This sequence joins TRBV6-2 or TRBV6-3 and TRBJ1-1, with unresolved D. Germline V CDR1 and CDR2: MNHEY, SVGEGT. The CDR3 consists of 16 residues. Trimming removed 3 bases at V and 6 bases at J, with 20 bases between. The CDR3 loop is CASSYEVGVMVSEAFF. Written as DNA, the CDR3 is TGTGCCAGCAGTTATGAGGTTGGGGTTATGGTCTCTGAAGCTTTCTTT.

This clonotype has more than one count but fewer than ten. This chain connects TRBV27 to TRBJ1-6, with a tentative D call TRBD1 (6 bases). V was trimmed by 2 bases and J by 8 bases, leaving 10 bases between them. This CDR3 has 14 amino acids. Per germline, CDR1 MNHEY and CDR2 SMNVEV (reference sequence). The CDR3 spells CASSLGRGYSPLHF. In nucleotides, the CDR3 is TGTGCCAGCAGTTTAGGCAGGGGTTATTCACCCCTCCACTTT.

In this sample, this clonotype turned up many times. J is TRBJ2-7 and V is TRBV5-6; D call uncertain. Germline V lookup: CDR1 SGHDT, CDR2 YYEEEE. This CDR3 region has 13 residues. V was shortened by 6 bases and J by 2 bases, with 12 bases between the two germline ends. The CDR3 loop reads CASTLLLTYEQYF. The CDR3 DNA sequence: TGTGCCAGCACGCTCCTTTTGACCTACGAGCAGTACTTC.

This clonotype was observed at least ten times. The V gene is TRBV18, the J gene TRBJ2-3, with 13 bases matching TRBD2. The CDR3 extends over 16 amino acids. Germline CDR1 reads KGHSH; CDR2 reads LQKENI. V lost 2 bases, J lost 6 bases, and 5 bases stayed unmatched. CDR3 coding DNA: TGTGCCAGCTCACCAACTACTAGCGGGAGGGAGGATACGCAGTATTTT. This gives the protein CASSPTTSGREDTQYF. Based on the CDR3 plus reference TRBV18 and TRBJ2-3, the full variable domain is NAGVMQNPRHLVRRRGQEARLRCSPMKGHSHVYWYRQLPEEGLKFMVYLQKENIIDESGMPKERFSAEFPKEGPSILRIQQVVRGDSAAYFCASSPTTSGREDTQYFGPGTRLTVL.

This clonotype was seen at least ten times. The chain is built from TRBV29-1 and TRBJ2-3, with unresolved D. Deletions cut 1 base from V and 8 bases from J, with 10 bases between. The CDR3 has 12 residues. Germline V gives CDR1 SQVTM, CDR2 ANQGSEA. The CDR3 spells CSVEGDFATQYF. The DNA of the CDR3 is TGCAGCGTTGAAGGGGATTTTGCTACGCAGTATTTT.